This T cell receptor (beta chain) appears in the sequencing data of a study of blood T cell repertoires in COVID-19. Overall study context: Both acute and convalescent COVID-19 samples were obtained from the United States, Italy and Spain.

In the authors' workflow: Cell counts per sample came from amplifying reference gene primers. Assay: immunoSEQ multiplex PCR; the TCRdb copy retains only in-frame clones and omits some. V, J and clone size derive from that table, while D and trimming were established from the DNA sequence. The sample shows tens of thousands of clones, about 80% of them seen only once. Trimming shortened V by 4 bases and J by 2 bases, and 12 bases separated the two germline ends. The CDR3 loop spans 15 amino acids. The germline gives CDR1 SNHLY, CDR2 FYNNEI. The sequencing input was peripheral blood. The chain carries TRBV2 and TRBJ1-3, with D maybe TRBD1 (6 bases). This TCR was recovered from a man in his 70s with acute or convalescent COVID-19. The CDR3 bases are TGTGCCAGCAGTGTACAGGGATTGACTGGAAACACCATATATTTT. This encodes CASSVQGLTGNTIYF.